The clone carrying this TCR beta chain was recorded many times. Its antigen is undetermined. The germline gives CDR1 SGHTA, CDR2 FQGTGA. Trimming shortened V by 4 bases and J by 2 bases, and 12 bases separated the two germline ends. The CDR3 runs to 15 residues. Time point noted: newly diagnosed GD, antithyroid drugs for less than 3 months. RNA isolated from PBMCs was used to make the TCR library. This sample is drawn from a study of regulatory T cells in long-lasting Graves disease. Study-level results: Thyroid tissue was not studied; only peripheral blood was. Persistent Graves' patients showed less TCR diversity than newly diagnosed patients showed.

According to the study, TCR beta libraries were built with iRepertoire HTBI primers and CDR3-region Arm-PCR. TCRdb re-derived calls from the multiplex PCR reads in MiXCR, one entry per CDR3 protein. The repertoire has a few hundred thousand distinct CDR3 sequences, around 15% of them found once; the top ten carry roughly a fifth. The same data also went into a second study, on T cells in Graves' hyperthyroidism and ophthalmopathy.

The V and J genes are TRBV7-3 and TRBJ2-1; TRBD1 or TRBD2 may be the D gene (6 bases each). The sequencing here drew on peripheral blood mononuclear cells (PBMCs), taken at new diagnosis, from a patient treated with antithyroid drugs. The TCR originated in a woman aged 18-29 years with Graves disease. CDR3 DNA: TGTGCCAGCAGCTCTGGAGGGGGGACCTACAATGAGCAGTTCTTC. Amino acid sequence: CASSSGGGTYNEQFF.